This T cell receptor (beta chain) was captured in a study of CXCR3-negative and CXCR3-positive naive CD8 T cells (dated by TCRdb to between 2019 and 2020). Context from the whole study: About 150 million TRB reads were obtained in total, roughly 1.5 +/- 0.3 million reads per library. The diversity and physicochemical repertoire analyses included ten to eleven donors pooled from two independent experiments. TRBV-TRBJ cluster analysis included naive subsets from a handful of donors and memory cells from 3 donors.

Findings and caveats that apply to the study as a whole: Because surface CD5, which has been linked to self-reactivity in mice, was comparable between naive subsets, TCR interaction strength was also inferred from TRB CDR3 physicochemical properties. Similar TRBV-TRBJ usage was shown by naive CXCR3-negative and CXCR3-positive cells from the same donor, whereas distinct patterns were shown by memory cells. Compared with CXCR3-negative naive cells, CXCR3-positive naive cells had TRB CDR3s with higher hydrophobicity (lower Kidera factor 4), lower energy, and higher strength and volume indices. CXCR3 expression partially decreased after cryopreservation, so most assays used freshly isolated PBMCs. Comparably high repertoire diversity was found in both naive subsets, whereas much lower repertoire diversity was found in memory CD8+ T cells.

For each CD8+ T cell subset, flow sorting was done in triplicate, and 300,000 to 350,000 cells per subset went directly into RLT lysis buffer. Naive CD8+ T cells were defined stringently as CD45RO-CCR7+CD27+CD95- to exclude memory contaminants. Peripheral blood mononuclear cells were isolated from buffy coats using standard density gradient centrifugation. A FACSAria III was used to flow-sort naive CD8+ T cells into CXCR3-negative and CXCR3-positive populations. Total RNA was extracted from sorted cells using an RNeasy Mini Kit. Details on this clonotype: Its binding antigen is unknown.

The listed sequencing device is NextSeq 550. The Human TCR Profiling Kit (MiLaboratory) was used to prepare UMI-labeled 5' RACE TRB cDNA libraries. The full amount of extracted RNA was used for cDNA synthesis, and the full amount of resulting cDNA was used for PCR amplification. The libraries were made side by side, with each library going through the same number of PCR cycles. In the authors' own workflow: About 50,000 +/- 10,000 unique UMI-labeled TRB cDNA molecules per library were extracted with MIGEC and MiXCR, with at least two reads per UMI required. On average, 40,000 +/- 10,000 functional in-frame TRB CDR3 nucleotide clonotypes lacking stop codons were found per library. After downsampling to 5000 UMI-labeled TRB molecules per sample, diversity metrics such as normalized Shannon-Wiener and Chao1 were calculated in VDJtools. For the central five CDR3 residues, VDJtools calculated physicochemical properties weighted by clonotype size, namely interaction energy, strength, volume and Kidera factor 4. Following TCRdb reprocessing, every CDR3 protein sequence forms one entry, and DNA is not provided. The V and J calls here are based on TCRdb, not the publication. The sample table holds about 90,000 distinct CDR3 sequences. The top ten clones comprise approximately 1% of the sample.

For CDR1 and CDR2, the germline V gene (reference sequence) lists DFQATT and SNEGSKA. The CDR3 goes from the cysteine to the phenylalanine over 17 residues. DNA is not on record. The receptor was derived from a human donor in good health. Some clones in this sample may be carry-over from other donors' samples. Rearrangement joined TRBV20-1 to TRBJ2-1. The sequenced sample consisted of naive CXCR3- CD8+ T cells from blood. This specimen's cell subset or site label, per the study, means: CD45RO-CCR7+CD27+CD95- naive CD8+ T cells lacking CXCR3 (TNR3-). The CDR3 sequence is CSAREEFRSWSYNEQFF.